This TCR beta chain was captured by sequencing in a study of blood T cell repertoires in COVID-19. Study-level background: T cells, B-cell-depleted T cells, or PBMCs supplied cDNA or gDNA.

Which cohort a participant joined came from the clinical history participants gave. This CDR3 has 15 residues. CDR1 and CDR2 from the germline V gene are SGHVS and FNYEAQ. V lost 6 bases to trimming and J lost 1 base; unmatched junction nucleotides: 4. Sequenced by immunoSEQ multiplex PCR; TCRdb stores in-frame clones only, minus some. The data show fewer than 400,000 clones, 80% to 90% seen once. The rearrangement links TRBV7-6 to TRBJ2-1, with 9 positions matching TRBD2. The sample taken for sequencing was PBMCs or T cells enriched from blood (not recorded which). The source is a woman aged 45-59 years who had recovered from COVID-19. CDR3 DNA sequence: TGTGCCAGCAGTTACAGCGGGGGGTCCTACAATGAGCAGTTCTTC. As protein: CASSYSGGSYNEQFF.